This T cell receptor beta chain was profiled in a study of cytomegalovirus exposure and HLA in healthy donors. Study observations and caveats: Differences between HLA loci emerged in a later analysis of TCR association rates, with DRB1 most and HLA-C fewest. Previously analyzed data showed that most TCR beta V segments were productive at a frequency of about 90% or about 30%.

Concerning this clone itself: The antigen is unknown.

Primers included in the PCR were 60 Vbeta and 13 Jbeta primers. Clones were sequenced by immunoSEQ multiplex PCR, and TCRdb holds only the in-frame ones, with some missing. Of some 65,000 clones detected, approximately 82% appear once; the ten largest clones hold over 2.5%. The ends lost 7 bases at V and 3 bases at J; junction bases unmatched: 10. There are 15 residues in the CDR3. Germline CDR1 reads MNHNS; CDR2 reads SASEGT. This clonotype originated in a girl aged 10 to 17 in good health and CMV-seropositive. J is TRBJ1-2 and V is TRBV6-1; 8 nucleotides align to TRBD1. Sequences were obtained from PBMCs. For the CDR3, the DNA is TGTGCCAGCACGTATCGACAGGGGATCGACTATGGCTACACCTTC. Translating it yields CASTYRQGIDYGYTF.